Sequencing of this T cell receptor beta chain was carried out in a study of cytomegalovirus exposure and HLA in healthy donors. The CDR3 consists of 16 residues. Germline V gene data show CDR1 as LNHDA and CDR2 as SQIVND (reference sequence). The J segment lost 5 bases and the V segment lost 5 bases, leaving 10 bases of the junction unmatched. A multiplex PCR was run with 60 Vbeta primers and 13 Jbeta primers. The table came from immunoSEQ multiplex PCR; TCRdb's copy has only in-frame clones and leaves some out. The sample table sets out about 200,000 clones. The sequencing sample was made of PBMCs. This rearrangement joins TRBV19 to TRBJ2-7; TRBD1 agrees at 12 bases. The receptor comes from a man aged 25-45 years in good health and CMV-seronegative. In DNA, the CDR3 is TGTGCCAGTAGTCACCTTTCGGGACAGGGGGCGAACGAGCAGTACTTC. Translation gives CASSHLSGQGANEQYF.